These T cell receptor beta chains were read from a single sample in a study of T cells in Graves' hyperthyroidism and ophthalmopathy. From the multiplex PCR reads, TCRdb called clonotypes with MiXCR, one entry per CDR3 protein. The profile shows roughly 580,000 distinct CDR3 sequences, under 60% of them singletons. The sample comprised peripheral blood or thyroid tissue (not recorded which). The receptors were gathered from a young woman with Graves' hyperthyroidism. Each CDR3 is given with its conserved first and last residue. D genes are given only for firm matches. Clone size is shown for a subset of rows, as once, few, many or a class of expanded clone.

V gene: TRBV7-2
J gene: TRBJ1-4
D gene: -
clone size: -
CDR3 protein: CASSLGVNTEKLFF
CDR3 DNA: TGTGCCAGCAGCTTAGGAGTGAACACTGAAAAACTGTTTTTT

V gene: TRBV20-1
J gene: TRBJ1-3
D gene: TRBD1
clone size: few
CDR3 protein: CSAPDRLNTIYF
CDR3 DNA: TGCAGTGCACCGGACAGGTTAAACACCATATATTTT

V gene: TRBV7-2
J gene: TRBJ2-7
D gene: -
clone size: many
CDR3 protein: CASSLWVGSSYEQYF
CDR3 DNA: TGTGCCAGCAGCTTATGGGTGGGCAGCTCCTACGAGCAGTACTTC

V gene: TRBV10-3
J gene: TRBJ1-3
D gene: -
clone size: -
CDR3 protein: CAITEGISGNTIYF
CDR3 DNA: TGTGCCATCACCGAAGGGATCTCTGGAAACACCATATATTTT

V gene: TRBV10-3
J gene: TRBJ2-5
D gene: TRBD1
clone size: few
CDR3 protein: CAIRDRGQETQYF
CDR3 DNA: TGTGCCATCCGAGACAGGGGGCAAGAGACCCAGTACTTC

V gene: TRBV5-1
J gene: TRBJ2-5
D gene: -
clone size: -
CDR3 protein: CASRNRRGTQYF
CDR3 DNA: TGCGCCAGCAGAAACAGGAGGGGGACCCAGTACTTC

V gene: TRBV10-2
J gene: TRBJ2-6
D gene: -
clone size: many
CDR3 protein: CAGAIGSGANVLTF
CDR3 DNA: TGCGCCGGAGCAATAGGCTCTGGGGCCAACGTCCTGACTTTC

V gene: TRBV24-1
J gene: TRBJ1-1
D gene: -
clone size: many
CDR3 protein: CATSDAGLEEAFF
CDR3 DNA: TGTGCCACCAGCGACGCAGGGCTCGAGGAAGCTTTCTTT

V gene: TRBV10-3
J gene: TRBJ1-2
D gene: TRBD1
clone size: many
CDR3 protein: CAISPGQYYGYTF
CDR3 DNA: TGTGCCATCAGTCCGGGACAGTATTATGGCTACACCTTC

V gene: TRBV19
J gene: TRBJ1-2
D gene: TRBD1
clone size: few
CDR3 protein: CASKGTGFYYGYTF
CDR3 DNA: TGTGCCAGTAAAGGGACAGGGTTTTACTATGGCTACACCTTC

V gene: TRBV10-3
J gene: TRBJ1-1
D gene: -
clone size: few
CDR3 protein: CATGSRSNTEAFF
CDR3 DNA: TGTGCCACCGGCTCTAGAAGTAACACTGAAGCTTTCTTT

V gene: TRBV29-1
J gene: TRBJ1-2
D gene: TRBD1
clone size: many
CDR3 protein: CSDGTGGGYTF
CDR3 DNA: TGCAGCGACGGGACAGGTGGGGGCTACACCTTC

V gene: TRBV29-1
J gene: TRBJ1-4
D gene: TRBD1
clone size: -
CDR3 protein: CSVSGTGVNEKLFF
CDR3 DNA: TGCAGCGTCTCCGGGACAGGGGTTAATGAAAAACTGTTTTTT

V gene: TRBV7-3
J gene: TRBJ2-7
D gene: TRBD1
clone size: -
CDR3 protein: CASSLEPDRVPYF
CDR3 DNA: TGTGCCAGCAGCTTAGAACCCGACAGGGTGCCGTACTTC

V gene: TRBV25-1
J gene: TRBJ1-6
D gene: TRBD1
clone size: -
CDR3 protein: CARRGHDSPLHF
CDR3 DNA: TGTGCGAGAAGGGGGCACGATTCACCCCTCCACTTT

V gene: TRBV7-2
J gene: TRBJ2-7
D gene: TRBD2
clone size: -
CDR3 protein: CASSSNPGGSYEQYF
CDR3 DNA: TGTGCCAGCAGCTCAAACCCGGGAGGATCCTACGAGCAGTACTTC

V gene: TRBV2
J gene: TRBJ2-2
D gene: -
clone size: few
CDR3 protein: CASSLPTADTGELFF
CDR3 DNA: TGTGCCAGCAGTCTCCCCACGGCAGACACCGGGGAGCTGTTTTTT

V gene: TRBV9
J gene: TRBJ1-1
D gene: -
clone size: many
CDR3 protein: CASSEDLNTEAFF
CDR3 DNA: TGCGCCAGCAGTGAAGACCTGAACACTGAAGCTTTCTTT

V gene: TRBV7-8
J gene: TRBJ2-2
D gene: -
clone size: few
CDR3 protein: CASRKQGRTGELFF
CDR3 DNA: TGTGCCAGCAGGAAACAGGGTCGGACCGGGGAGCTGTTTTTT

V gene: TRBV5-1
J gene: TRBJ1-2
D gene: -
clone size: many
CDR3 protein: CASSLGQADYGYTF
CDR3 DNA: TGCGCCAGCAGCTTGGGGCAGGCCGACTATGGCTACACCTTC

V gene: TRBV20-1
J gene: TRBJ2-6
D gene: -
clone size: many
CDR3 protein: CSARASGANVLTF
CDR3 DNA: TGCAGTGCTAGAGCTTCTGGGGCCAACGTCCTGACTTTC

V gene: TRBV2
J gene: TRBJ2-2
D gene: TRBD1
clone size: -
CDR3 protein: CASRDGKRGRTGELFF
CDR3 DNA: TGTGCCAGCAGGGATGGGAAGAGGGGGCGAACCGGGGAGCTGTTTTTT

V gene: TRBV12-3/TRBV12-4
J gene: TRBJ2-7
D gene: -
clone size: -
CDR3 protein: CASSAHYEQYF
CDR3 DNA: TGTGCCAGCAGTGCACATTACGAGCAGTACTTC

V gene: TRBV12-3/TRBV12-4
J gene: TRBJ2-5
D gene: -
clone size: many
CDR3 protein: CASSSGGGGLETQYF
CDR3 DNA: TGTGCCAGCAGTTCCGGTGGGGGGGGGCTGGAGACCCAGTACTTC

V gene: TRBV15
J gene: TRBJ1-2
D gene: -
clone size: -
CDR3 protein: CATSIRAARGYTF
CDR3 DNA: TGTGCCACCAGCATAAGGGCAGCGCGTGGCTACACCTTC

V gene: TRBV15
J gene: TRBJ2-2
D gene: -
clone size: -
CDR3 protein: CATSRPTSRELFF
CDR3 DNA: TGTGCCACCAGCAGACCAACTAGCCGCGAGCTGTTTTTT

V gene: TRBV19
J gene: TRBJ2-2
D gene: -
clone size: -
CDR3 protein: CASSIDPSGELFF
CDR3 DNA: TGTGCCAGTAGTATAGATCCCAGCGGGGAGCTGTTTTTT

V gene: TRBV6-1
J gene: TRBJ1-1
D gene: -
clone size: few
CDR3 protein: CASRGSSNTEAFF
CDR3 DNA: TGTGCCAGCAGGGGAAGCTCGAACACTGAAGCTTTCTTT

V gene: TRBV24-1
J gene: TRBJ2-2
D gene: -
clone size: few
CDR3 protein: CATMGAERANTGELFF
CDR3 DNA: TGTGCCACCATGGGGGCGGAGCGAGCGAACACCGGGGAGCTGTTTTTT

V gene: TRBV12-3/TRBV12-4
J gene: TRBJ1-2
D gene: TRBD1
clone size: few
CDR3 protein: CASSFLGDRDGYTF
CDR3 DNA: TGTGCCAGCAGTTTTTTAGGGGACAGGGATGGCTACACCTTC

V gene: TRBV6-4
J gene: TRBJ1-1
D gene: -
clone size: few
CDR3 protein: CASSDTARSSPEAFF
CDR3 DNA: TGTGCCAGCAGTGACACAGCTCGGAGTTCACCTGAAGCTTTCTTT

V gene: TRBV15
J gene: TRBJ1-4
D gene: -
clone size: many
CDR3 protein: CATSRERQATNEKLFF
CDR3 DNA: TGTGCCACCAGCAGAGAGAGACAGGCAACTAATGAAAAACTGTTTTTT

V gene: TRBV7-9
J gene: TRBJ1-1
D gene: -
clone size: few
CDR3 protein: CASRVFGGGTEAFF
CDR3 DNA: TGTGCCAGCAGAGTCTTCGGGGGGGGCACTGAAGCTTTCTTT

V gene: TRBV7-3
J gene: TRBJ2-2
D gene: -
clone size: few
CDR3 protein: CASSSGTAQNTGELFF
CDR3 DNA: TGTGCCAGCAGCTCCGGGACGGCCCAGAACACCGGGGAGCTGTTTTTT

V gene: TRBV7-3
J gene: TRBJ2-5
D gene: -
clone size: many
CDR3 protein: CASSPDRETQYF
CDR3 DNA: TGTGCCAGCAGCCCAGATCGGGAGACCCAGTACTTC

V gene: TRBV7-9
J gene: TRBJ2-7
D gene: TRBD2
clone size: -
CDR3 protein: CASSSYPGLAASYEQYF
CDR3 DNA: TGTGCCAGCAGCTCGTACCCGGGACTAGCGGCCTCCTACGAGCAGTACTTC

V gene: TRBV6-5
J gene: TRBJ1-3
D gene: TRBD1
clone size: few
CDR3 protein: CASSLAGQGSGNTIYF
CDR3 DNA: TGTGCCAGCAGTTTAGCGGGACAGGGATCTGGAAACACCATATATTTT

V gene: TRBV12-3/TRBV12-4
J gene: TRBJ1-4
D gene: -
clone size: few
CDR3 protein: CASSLSFGEKLFF
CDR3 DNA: TGTGCCAGCAGTTTGAGTTTCGGTGAAAAACTGTTTTTT

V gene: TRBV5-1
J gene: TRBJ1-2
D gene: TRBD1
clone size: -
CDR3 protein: CASSLPTGAYGYTF
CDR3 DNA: TGTGCCAGCAGCTTGCCTACAGGGGCCTATGGCTACACCTTC

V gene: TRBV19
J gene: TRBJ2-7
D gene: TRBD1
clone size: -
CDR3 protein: CASSIAGQTNEQYF
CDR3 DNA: TGTGCCAGTAGTATAGCGGGACAGACGAACGAGCAGTACTTC

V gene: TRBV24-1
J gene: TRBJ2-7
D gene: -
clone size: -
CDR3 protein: CATSDPAGPGEQYF
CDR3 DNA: TGTGCCACCAGTGATCCCGCTGGGCCCGGGGAGCAGTACTTC

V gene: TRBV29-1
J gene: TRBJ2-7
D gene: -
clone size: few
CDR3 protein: CSVGETGEFEQYF
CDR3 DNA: TGCAGCGTTGGAGAGACAGGAGAATTCGAGCAGTACTTC